A single sample gave rise to the 2 T cell receptor beta chains below, sequenced in a study of PD-L1 blockade in urothelial cancer (dated by TCRdb to 2016 to 2017). Library construction relied on the immunoSEQ multiplex PCR assay. The immuneACCESS repertoire file appears here via TCRdb, limited to in-frame rearrangements. These files lack a portion of the clones; in checked studies, under half of the deficit traces to unresolved V genes, and the cause of the others is not known. For this sample the table gives fewer than 50,000 clones, of which approximately 79% were detected only once. About 10% of the sample goes to the ten largest clones. The label giving this sample's time point can be read as: pretreatment peripheral blood. Sequences were derived from PBMCs, sampled around atezolizumab (anti-PD-L1) treatment. The receptors come from a man between 65 and 85 years old with urothelial cancer.

The rearrangement joins TRBV10-3 to TRBJ2-7, with TRBD1 identical over 9 bases. Germline V gene data show CDR1 as ENHRY and CDR2 as SYGVKD. The length of the CDR3 is 15 residues. V lost 1 base, J lost 5 bases, and 6 bases stayed unmatched. The CDR3, as DNA: TGTGCCATCAGTGAGTACAGGGGGCGCGAAGACGAGCAGTACTTC. Translation gives CAISEYRGREDEQYF.

V usage is TRBV28 and J usage is TRBJ2-7; 7 bases match TRBD1. The CDR3 sequence is 16 residues long. V lost 6 bases to trimming and J lost 0 bases; unmatched junction nucleotides: 11. Germline lookup yields CDR1 MDHEN and CDR2 SYDVKM. CDR3 nucleotide sequence: TGTGCCAGCAGGAAGGGGACAGTTCTTTCCTCCTACGAGCAGTACTTC. Translated: CASRKGTVLSSYEQYF.